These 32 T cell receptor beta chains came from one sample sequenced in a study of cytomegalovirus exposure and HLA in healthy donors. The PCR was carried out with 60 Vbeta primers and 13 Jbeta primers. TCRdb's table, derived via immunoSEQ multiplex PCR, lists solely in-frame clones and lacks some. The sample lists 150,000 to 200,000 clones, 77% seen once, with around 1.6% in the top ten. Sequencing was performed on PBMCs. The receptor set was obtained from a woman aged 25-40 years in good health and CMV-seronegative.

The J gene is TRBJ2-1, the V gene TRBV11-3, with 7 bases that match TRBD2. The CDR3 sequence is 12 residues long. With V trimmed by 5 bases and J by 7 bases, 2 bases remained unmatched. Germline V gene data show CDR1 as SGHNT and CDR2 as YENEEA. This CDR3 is CASSPAGNEQFF. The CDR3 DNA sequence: TGTGCCAGCAGCCCAGCGGGGAATGAGCAGTTCTTC. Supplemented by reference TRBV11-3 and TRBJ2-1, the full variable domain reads EAGVVQSPRYKIIEKKQPVAFWCNPISGHNTLYWYLQNLGQGPELLIRYENEEAVDDSQLPKDRFSAERLKGVDSTLKIQPAELGDSAVYLCASSPAGNEQFFGPGTRLTVL.

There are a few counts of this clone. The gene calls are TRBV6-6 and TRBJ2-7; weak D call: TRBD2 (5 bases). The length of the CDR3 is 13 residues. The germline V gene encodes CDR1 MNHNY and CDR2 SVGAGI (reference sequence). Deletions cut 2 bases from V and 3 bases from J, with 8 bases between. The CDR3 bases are TGTGCCAGCAGTTACGAAGGAGGCTACGAGCAGTACTTC. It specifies CASSYEGGYEQYF.

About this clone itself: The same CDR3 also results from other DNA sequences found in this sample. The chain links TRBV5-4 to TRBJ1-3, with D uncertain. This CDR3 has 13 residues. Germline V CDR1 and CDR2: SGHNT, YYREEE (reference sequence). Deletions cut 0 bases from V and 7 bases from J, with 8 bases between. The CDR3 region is CASSLELGNTIYF. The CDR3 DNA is TGTGCCAGCAGCTTGGAACTTGGTAACACCATATATTTT.

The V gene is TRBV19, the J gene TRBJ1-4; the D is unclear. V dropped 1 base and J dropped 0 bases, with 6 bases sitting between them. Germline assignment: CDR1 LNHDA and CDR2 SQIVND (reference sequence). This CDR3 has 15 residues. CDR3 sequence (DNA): TGTGCCAGTAGTATAGGCGGTACAACTAATGAAAAACTGTTTTTT. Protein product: CASSIGGTTNEKLFF.

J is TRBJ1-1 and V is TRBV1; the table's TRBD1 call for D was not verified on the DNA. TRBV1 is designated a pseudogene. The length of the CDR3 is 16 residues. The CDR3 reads CTSSQDKDRGRGEAFF. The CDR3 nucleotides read TGCACCAGCAGCCAAGATAAGGACAGGGGGCGTGGTGAAGCTTTCTTT.

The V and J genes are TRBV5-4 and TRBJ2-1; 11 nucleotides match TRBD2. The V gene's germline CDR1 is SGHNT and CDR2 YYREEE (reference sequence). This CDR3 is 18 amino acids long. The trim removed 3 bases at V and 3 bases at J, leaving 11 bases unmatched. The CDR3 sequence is CASSSQGGTSGHYNEQFF. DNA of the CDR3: TGTGCCAGCAGCTCTCAGGGAGGGACTAGCGGACACTACAATGAGCAGTTCTTC.

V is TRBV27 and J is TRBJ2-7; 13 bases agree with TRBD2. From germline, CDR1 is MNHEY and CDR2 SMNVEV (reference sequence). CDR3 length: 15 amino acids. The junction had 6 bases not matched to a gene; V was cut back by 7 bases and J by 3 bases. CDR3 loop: CASTLRLAGGYEQYF. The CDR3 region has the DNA TGTGCCAGCACCCTTCGACTAGCGGGAGGCTACGAGCAGTACTTC.

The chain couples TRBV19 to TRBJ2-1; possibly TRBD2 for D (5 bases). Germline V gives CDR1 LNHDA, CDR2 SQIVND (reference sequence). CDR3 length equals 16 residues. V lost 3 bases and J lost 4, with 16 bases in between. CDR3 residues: CASSIRPEVAYNEQFF. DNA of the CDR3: TGTGCCAGTAGTATCAGACCGGAGGTGGCTTACAATGAGCAGTTCTTC.

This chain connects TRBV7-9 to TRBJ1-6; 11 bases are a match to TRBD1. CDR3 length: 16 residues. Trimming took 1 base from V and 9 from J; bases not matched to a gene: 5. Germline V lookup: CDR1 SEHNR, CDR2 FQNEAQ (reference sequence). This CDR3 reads CASSLGDRGLISPLHF. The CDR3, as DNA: TGTGCCAGCAGCTTAGGGGACAGGGGGTTGATTTCACCCCTCCACTTT.

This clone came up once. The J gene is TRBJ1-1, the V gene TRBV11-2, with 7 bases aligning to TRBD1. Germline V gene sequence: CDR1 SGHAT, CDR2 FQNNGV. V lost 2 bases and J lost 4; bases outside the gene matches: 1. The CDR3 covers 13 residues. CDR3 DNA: TGTGCCAGCAGCTTATCAGGGGGCACTGAAGCTTTCTTT. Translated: CASSLSGGTEAFF.

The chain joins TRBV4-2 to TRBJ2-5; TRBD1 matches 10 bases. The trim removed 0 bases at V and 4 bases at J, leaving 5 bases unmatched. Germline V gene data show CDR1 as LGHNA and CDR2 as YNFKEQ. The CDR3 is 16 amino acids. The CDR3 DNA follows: TGTGCCAGCAGCCAAGAAGACAGGGGGCCGGGAGAGACCCAGTACTTC. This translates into CASSQEDRGPGETQYF.

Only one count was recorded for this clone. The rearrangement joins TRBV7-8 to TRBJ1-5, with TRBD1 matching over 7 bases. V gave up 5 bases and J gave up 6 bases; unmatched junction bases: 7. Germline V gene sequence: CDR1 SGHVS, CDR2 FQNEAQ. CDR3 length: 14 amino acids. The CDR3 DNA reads TGTGCCAGCAGCCGGACAGGTTTCGGTCAGCCCCAGCATTTT. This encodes CASSRTGFGQPQHF.

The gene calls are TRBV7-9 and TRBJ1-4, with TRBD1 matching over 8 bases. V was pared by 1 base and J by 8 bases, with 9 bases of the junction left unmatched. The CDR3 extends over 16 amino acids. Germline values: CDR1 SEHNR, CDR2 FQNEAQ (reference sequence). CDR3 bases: TGTGCCAGCAGCTTAGGAAGACAGGGGCTAGAAGAAAAACTGTTTTTT. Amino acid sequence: CASSLGRQGLEEKLFF.

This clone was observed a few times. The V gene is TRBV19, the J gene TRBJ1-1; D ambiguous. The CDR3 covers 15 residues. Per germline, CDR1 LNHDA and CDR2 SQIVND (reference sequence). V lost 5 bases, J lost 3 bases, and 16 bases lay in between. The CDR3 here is CASSGTQTVHTEAFF. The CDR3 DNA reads TGTGCCAGTAGTGGAACGCAAACAGTACACACTGAAGCTTTCTTT.

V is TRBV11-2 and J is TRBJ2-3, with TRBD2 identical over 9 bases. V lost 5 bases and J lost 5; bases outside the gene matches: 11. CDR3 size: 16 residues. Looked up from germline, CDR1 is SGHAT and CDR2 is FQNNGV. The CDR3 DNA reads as TGTGCCAGCAGCCCTATAGCGGGGGCCGGGGGAGATACGCAGTATTTT. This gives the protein CASSPIAGAGGDTQYF.

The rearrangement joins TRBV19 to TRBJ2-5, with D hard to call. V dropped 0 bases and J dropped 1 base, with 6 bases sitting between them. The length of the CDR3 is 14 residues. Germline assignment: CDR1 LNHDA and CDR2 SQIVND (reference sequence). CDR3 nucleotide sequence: TGTGCCAGTAGTATAGATCCTAGCCAAGAGACCCAGTACTTC. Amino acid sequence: CASSIDPSQETQYF.

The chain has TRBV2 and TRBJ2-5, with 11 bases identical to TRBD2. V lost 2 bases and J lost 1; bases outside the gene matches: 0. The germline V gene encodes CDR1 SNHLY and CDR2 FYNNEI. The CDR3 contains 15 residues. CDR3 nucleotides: TGTGCCAGCAGTGAACTAGCGGGGGGCCAAGAGACCCAGTACTTC. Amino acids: CASSELAGGQETQYF.

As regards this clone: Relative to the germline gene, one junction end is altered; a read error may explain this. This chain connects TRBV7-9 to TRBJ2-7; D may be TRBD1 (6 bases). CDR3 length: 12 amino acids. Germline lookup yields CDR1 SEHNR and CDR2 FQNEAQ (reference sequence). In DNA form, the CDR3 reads TGTTCCAGCAGCTTACAGGGCCACGAGCAGTACTTC. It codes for CSSSLQGHEQYF.

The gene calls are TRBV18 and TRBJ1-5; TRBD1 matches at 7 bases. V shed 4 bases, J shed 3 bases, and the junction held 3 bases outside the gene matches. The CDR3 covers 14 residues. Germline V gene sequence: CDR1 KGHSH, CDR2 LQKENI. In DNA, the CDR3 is TGTGCCAGCTCACTGGGACAGATCAATCAGCCCCAGCATTTT. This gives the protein CASSLGQINQPQHF.

CDR3 sequence (DNA): TGCAGCGTTATAGGAGGGTTGGGCACCGGGGAGCTGTTTTTT. Translating gives CSVIGGLGTGELFF. The chain joins TRBV29-1 to TRBJ2-2; tentatively, D is TRBD2 (6 bases). Trimming stripped 5 bases from V and 4 bases from J, with 14 bases between. CDR1 and CDR2 (germline): SQVTM, ANQGSEA. The CDR3 totals 14 residues.

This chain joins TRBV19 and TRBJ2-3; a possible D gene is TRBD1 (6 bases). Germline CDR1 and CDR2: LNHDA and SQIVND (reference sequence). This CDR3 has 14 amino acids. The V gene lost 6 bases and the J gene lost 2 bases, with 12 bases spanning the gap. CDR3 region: CASSEDSFTDTQYF. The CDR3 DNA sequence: TGTGCCAGTAGCGAGGACAGTTTCACAGATACGCAGTATTTT. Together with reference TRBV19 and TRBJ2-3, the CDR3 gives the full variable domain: DGGITQSPKYLFRKEGQNVTLSCEQNLNHDAMYWYRQDPGQGLRLIYYSQIVNDFQKGDIAEGYSVSREKKESFPLTVTSAQKNPTAFYLCASSEDSFTDTQYFGPGTRLTVL.

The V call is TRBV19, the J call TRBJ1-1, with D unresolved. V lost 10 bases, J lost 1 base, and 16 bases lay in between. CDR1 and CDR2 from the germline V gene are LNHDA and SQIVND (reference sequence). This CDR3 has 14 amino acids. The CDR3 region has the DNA TGTGCCAATGGTCCAAGTGGAGGGAACACTGAAGCTTTCTTT. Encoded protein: CANGPSGGNTEAFF.

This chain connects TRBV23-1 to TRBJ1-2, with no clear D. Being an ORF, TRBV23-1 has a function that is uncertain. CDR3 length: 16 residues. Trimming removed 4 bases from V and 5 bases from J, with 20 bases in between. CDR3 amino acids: CASSPQRQKTCYGYTF. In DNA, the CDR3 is TGCGCCAGCAGTCCCCAGCGCCAGAAGACCTGTTATGGCTACACCTTC.

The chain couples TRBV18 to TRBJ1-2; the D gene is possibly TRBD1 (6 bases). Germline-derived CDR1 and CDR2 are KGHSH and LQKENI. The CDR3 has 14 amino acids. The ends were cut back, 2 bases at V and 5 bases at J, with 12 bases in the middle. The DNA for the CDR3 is TGTGCCAGCTCACCAGGGGGCGCCGGATATGGCTACACCTTC. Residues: CASSPGGAGYGYTF.

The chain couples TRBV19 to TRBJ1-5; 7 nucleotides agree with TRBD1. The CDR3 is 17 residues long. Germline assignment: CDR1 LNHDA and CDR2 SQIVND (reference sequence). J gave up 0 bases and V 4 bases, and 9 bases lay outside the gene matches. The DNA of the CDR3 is TGTGCCAGTAGTAATGACAGGGCGGAATATAGCAATCAGCCCCAGCATTTT. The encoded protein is CASSNDRAEYSNQPQHF.

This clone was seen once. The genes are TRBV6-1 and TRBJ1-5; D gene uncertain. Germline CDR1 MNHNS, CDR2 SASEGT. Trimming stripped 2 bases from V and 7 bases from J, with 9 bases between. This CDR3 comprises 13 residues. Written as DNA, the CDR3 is TGTGCCAGCAGTGAATTAGCCCTCCAGCCCCAGCATTTT. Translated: CASSELALQPQHF.

The CDR3 DNA reads as TGTGCCAGCACCCTCGGACAGGGGGCGAAAGCTTTCTTT. Its translation is CASTLGQGAKAFF. The chain recombines TRBV27 with TRBJ1-1; 11 bases line up with TRBD1. Losses at the gene ends were 7 bases for V and 9 bases for J; bases not matched to a gene: 7. Germline assignment: CDR1 MNHEY and CDR2 SMNVEV (reference sequence). The CDR3 length is 13 residues.

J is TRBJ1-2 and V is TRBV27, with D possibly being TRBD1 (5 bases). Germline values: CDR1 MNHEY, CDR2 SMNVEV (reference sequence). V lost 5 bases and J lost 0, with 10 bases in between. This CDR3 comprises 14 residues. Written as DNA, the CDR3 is TGTGCCAGCAGTCTCGACAGAACTAACTATGGCTACACCTTC. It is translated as CASSLDRTNYGYTF.

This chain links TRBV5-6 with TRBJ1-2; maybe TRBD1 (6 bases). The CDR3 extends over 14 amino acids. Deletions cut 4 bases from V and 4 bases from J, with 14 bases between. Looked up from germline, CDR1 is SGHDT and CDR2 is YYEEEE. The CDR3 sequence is CASSLPQGGYGYTF. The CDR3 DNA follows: TGTGCCAGCAGCCTCCCACAGGGCGGCTATGGCTACACCTTC.

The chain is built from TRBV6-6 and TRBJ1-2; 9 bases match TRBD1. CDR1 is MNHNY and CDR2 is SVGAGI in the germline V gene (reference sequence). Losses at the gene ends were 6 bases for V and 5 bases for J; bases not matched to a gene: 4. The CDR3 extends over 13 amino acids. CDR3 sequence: CASSHGQGYGYTF. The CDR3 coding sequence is TGTGCCAGCAGCCACGGACAGGGGTATGGCTACACCTTC.

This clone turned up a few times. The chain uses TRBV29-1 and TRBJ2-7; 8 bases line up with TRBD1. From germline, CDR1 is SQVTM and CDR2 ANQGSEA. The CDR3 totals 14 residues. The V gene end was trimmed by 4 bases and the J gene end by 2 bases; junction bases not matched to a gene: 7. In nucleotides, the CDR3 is TGCAGCGTTGTGACCATGACAGGGGCCTACGAGCAGTACTTC. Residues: CSVVTMTGAYEQYF.

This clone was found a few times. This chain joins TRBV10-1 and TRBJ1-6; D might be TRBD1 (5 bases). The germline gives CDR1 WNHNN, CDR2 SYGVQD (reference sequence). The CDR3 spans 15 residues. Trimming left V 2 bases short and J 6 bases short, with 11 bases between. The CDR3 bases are TGCGCCAGCAGTGAGAGTCAGGGTGGTAATTCACCCCTCCACTTT. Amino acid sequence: CASSESQGGNSPLHF.